The source of this T cell receptor (beta chain) is a study of Ad26.COV2.S vaccination and SARS-CoV-2 variants. About the research overall: Participants got Ad26.COV2.S intramuscularly, once or twice 56 days apart. Study-wide findings and caveats: The TCR-based breadth and depth measures might underestimate overall T cell responses.

The table came from immunoSEQ multiplex PCR; TCRdb's copy has only in-frame clones and leaves some out. Of 250,000 to 300,000 clones listed, around 87% are singletons. V shed 0 bases and J shed 4 bases, with 9 bases lying between them. This CDR3 is built from 14 residues. Germline-derived CDR1 and CDR2 are LNHNV and YYDKDF (reference sequence). Remarks on this clone: Its antigen remains unknown.

Treatment meaning: 19 received Ad26.COV2.S at low or high dose, single or two shots; about 5 received placebo; per-sample allocation not given. Each sample was drawn 63 days after the first injection (of vaccine or placebo). This chain uses TRBV15 with TRBJ1-1, with D unresolved. Sample: peripheral blood, taken in a trial of Ad26.COV2.S vaccine versus placebo. The receptor's source is a person between 18 and 65 years old who received the Ad26.COV2.S COVID-19 vaccine or a placebo. The CDR3 bases are TGTGCCACCAGCAGAGATAAGGGATCCACTGAAGCTTTCTTT. It encodes CATSRDKGSTEAFF.